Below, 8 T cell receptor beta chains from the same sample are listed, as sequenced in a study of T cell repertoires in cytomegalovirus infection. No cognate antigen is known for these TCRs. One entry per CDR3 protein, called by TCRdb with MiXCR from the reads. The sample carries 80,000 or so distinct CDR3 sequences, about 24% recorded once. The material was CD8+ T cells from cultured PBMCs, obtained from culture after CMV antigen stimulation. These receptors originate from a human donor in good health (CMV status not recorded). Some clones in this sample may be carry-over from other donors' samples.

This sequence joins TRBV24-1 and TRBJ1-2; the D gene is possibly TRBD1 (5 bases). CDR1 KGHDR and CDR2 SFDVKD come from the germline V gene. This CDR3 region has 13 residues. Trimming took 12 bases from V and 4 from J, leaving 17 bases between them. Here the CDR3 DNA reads TGTGCCTCTGGGACGGCTGACTTCTATGGCTACACCTTC. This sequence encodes CASGTADFYGYTF.

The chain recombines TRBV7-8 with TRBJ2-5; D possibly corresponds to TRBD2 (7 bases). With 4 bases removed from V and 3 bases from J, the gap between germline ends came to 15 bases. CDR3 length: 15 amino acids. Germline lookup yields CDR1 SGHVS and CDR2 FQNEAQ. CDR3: CASSWGGGREETQYF. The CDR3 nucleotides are TGTGCCAGCAGCTGGGGGGGGGGGCGGGAAGAGACCCAGTACTTC.

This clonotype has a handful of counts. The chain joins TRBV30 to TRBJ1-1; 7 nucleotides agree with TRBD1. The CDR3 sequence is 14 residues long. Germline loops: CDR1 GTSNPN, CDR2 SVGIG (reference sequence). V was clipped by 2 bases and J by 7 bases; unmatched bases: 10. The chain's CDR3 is CAWSKGGQGGEAFF. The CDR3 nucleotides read TGTGCCTGGAGTAAGGGTGGCCAGGGGGGTGAAGCTTTCTTT.

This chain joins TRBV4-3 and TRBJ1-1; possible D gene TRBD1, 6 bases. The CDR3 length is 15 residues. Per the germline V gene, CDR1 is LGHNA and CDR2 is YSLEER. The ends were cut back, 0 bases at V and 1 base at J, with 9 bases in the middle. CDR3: CASSQDRGTNTEAFF. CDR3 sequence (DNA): TGCGCCAGCAGCCAAGATAGGGGGACGAACACTGAAGCTTTCTTT.

The CDR3 DNA sequence: TGCGCCAGCAGCCAAGGCCCGGGATCCTACGAGCAGTACTTC. It specifies CASSQGPGSYEQYF. The chain links TRBV4-3 to TRBJ2-7, with TRBD2 as a possible D gene (5 bases). This CDR3 region has 14 residues. Germline V gives CDR1 LGHNA, CDR2 YSLEER. V gave up 1 base and J gave up 1 base, with 8 bases separating them.

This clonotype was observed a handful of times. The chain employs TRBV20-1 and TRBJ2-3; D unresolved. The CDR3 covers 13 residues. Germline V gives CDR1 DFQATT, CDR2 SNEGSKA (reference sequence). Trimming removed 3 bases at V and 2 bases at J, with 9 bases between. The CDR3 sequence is CSARDDYTDTQYF. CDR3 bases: TGCAGTGCTAGGGACGATTACACAGATACGCAGTATTTT.

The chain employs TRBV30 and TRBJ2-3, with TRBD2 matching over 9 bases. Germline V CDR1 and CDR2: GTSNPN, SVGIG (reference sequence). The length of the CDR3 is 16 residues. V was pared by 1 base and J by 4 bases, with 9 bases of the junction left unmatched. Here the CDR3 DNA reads TGTGCCTGGAGTGGGACCCCGGGACTAGCCCCAGATACGCAGTATTTT. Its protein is CAWSGTPGLAPDTQYF.

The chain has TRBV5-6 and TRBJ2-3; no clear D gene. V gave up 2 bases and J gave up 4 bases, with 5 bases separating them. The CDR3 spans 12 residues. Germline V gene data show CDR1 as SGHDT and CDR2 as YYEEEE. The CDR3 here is CASSLGSDTQYF. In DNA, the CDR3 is TGTGCCAGCAGCTTAGGGTCAGATACGCAGTATTTT. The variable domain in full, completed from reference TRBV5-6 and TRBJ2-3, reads DAGVTQSPTHLIKTRGQQVTLRCSPKSGHDTVSWYQQALGQGPQFIFQYYEEEERQRGNFPDRFSGHQFPNYSSELNVNALLLGDSALYLCASSLGSDTQYFGPGTRLTVL.